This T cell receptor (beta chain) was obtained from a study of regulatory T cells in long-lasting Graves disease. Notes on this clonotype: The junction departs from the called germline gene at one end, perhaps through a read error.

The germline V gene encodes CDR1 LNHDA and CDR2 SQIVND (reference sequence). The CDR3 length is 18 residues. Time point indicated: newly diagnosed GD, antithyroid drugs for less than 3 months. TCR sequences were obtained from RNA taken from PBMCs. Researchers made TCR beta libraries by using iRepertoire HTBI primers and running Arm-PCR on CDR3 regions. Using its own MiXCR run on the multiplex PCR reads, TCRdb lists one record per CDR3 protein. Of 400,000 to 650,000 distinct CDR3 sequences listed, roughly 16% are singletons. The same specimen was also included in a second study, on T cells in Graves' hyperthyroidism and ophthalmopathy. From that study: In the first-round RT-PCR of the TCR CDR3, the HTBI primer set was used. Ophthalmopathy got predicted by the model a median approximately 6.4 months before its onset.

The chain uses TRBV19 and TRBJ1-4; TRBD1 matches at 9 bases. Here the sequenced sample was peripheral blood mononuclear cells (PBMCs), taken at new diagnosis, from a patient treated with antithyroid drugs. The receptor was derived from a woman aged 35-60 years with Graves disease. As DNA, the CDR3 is TGTGCCAGTAGTCCCCCTTGGGAGACAGGGGGGACTAATGAAAAACTGTCTTTT. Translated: CASSPPWETGGTNEKLSF.